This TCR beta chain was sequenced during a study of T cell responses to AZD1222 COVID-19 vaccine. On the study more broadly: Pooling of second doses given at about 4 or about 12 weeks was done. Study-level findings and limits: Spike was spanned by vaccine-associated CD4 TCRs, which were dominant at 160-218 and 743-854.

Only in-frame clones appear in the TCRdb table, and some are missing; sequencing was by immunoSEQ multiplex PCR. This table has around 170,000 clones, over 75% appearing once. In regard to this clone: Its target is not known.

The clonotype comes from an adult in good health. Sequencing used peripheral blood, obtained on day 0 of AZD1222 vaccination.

The DNA for the CDR3 is TGTGCCAGCAGTTACGGTAGGCGGGACTATGGCTACACCTTC. Amino acids: CASSYGRRDYGYTF. The V call is TRBV6-5, the J call TRBJ1-2; unclear D gene. With 2 bases removed from V and 3 bases from J, the gap between germline ends came to 10 bases. The germline CDR1 and CDR2 sequences are MNHEY and SVGAGI. The CDR3 extends over 14 amino acids.